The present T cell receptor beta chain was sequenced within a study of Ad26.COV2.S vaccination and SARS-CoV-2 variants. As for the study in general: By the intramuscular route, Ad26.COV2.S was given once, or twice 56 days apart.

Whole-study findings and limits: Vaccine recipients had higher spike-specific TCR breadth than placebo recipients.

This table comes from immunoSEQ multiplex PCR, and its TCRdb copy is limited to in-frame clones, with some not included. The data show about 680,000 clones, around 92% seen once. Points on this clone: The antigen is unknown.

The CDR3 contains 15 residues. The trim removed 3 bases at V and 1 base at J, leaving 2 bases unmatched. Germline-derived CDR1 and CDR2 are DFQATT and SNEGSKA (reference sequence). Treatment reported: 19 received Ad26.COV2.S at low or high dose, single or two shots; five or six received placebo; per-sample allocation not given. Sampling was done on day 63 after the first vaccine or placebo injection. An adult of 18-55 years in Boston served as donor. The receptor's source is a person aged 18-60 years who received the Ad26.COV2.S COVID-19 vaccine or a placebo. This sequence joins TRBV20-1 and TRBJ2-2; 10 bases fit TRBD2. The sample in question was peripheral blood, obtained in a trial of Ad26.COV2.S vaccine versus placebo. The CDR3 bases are TGCAGTGCTAGTGCTAGCGGGAGGAACACCGGGGAGCTGTTTTTT. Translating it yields CSASASGRNTGELFF.